This TCR beta chain was retrieved from a study of blood T cell repertoires in COVID-19. In the study overall: Acute and convalescent COVID-19 specimens originated in the United States, Italy and Spain. PBMCs, B-cell-depleted T cells, or T cells were the source of the cDNA or gDNA that made up the material.

Germline values: CDR1 LGHDT, CDR2 YNNKEL (reference sequence). V lost 1 base and J lost 5; bases outside the gene matches: 3. This CDR3 comprises 15 residues. This table comes from immunoSEQ multiplex PCR, and its TCRdb copy is limited to in-frame clones, with some not included. The sample yields 340,000 or so clones, about 86% seen once. Sequenced sample: peripheral blood. The receptor comes from a man between 25 and 39 years old with active or convalescent COVID-19. The genes are TRBV3-1 (or the pseudogene TRBV3-2) and TRBJ2-3, with 10 bases aligning to TRBD2. The CDR3 DNA reads TGTGCCAGCAGCCAAGTGAGGACTAGCGGAGATACGCAGTATTTT. It is translated as CASSQVRTSGDTQYF.